A few counts support the clone carrying this TCR beta chain. The data were obtained in a study of CD8 T cells in ankylosing spondylitis. J gave up 4 bases and V 2 bases, and 16 bases lay outside the gene matches. The CDR3 covers 20 residues. CDR1 is MNHEY, CDR2 SVGEGT, per germline. TCRdb re-derived calls from the 5' RACE reads in MiXCR, one entry per CDR3 protein. The sample has around 250,000 distinct CDR3 sequences; 15% to 20% are singletons. Sequences were obtained from blood, either unsorted or a sorted T cell fraction (not recorded which). This TCR came from a male donor with ankylosing spondylitis or in good health (not recorded which). This sequence joins TRBV6-2 or TRBV6-3 and TRBJ2-1, with 11 bases lining up with TRBD2. CDR3 region: CASSYAPWLAGGRGYNEQFF. CDR3 DNA sequence: TGTGCCAGCAGTTACGCTCCTTGGCTAGCGGGAGGCCGGGGTTACAATGAGCAGTTCTTC.